The present entry profiles one T cell receptor beta chain with its context. This sample is drawn from a study of a mutant IDH1 vaccine in newly diagnosed glioma. Across the whole study: The treated group averaged about 41 years old and was roughly 62% male, approximately 38% female.

Data came from immunoSEQ multiplex PCR; TCRdb stores just in-frame clones and leaves some out. The data contain approximately 67,000 clones, around 83% of them singletons. The CDR3 covers 14 residues. Germline V gives CDR1 MNHNY, CDR2 SVGAGI (reference sequence). Trimming took 6 bases from V and 4 from J, leaving 15 bases between them. Time point described: baseline, week 1 (first vaccination visit). Stated treatment: pre-vaccination baseline after standard-of-care therapy. The sequences come from peripheral blood mononuclear cells (PBMCs), collected from a glioma patient treated with radiotherapy, temozolomide or both. This sequence joins TRBV6-6 and TRBJ1-2; the D gene is possibly TRBD1 (6 bases). The receptor comes from a woman aged 18 to 35 with glioma. Some clones in this sample may be carry-over from other donors' samples. This chain's CDR3 is CASRYRDHGYGYTF. The CDR3 DNA reads TGTGCCAGCAGGTACAGGGACCATGGCTATGGCTACACCTTC.